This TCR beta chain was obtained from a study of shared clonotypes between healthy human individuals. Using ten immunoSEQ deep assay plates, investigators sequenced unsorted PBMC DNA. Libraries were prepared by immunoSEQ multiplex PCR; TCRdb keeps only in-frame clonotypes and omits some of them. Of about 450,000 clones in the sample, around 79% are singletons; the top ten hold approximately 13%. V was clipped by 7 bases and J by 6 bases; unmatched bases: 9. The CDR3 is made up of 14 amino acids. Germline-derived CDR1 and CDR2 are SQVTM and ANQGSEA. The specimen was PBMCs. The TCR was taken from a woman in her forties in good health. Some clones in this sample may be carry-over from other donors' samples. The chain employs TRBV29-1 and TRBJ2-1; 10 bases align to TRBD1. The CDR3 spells CSAGTGVVINEQFF. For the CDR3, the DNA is TGCAGCGCTGGGACAGGGGTGGTAATCAATGAGCAGTTCTTC.